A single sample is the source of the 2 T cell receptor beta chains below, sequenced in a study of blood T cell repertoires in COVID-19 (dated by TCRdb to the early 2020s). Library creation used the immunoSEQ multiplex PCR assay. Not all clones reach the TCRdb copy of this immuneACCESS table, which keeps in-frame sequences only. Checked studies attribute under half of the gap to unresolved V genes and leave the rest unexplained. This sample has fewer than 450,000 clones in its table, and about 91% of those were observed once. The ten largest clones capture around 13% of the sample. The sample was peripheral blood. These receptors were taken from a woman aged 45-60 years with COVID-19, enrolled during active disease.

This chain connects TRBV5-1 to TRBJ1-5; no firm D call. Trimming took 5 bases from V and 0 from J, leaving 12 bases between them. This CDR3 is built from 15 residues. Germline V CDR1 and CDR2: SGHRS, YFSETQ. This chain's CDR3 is CASSPGGFSNQPQHF. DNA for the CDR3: TGCGCCAGCAGTCCAGGAGGATTTAGCAATCAGCCCCAGCATTTT.

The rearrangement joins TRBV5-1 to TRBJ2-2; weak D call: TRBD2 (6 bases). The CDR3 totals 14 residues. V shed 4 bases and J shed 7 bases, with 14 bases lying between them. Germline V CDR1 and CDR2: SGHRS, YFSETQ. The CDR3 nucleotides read TGCGCCAGCAGCCGCGGTTTGCGGGGCGGGGAGCTGTTTTTT. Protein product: CASSRGLRGGELFF.